What follows is one T cell receptor beta chain and its context. Its antigen remains unidentified. There are no base qualities to consult, and no much larger clone falls within one base. CDR1 and CDR2 are drawn from the germline V gene (reference sequence): SEHNR, FQNEAQ. V ends up 4 bases short and J 6 bases short, with an unmatched junction base count of 3. Taken from cysteine to phenylalanine, the CDR3 has 15 residues. Of the read, only the CDR3 DNA is kept; its 45 bases are in frame from base 1. The CDR3 regions of human TCRbeta chains were analyzed by immunosequencing. For the original study's pipeline: Repertoire TCRs were matched against a reference library of SARS-CoV-2-specific TCRs generated with the MIRA antigen-specificity platform. Breadth was defined as the fraction of unique TCRs that were SARS-CoV-2-associated, and depth was defined as the fraction of total T cells that were SARS-CoV-2-associated. Each spike-specific TCR was assigned to its reactive spike region and to a CD4 or CD8 class using the MIRA data. Log10-transformed breadth and depth values were compared by one-way ANOVA with Sidak's multiple comparisons tests. TCRdb took over this immuneACCESS table, retaining in-frame rearrangements with V and J assigned. Such tables are incomplete; in checked studies, under half of the missing clones stem from an unresolved V gene, and the remainder is unexplained. The DNA gave D and trimming, while V, J and clone size come from that table. The sample table contains about 110,000 clones; only one count was recorded for approximately 90% of them. The top ten clones comprise under 2.5% of the sample.

This entry belongs to a study of T cell responses to AZD1222 COVID-19 vaccine (dated by TCRdb to about 2021). For the study in its entirety: TCR sequencing covered more than 230 trial participants: 207 given two doses of AZD1222 and 26 given two doses of MenACWY control vaccine. Trial participants were enrolled by age into subgroups of 18-55, 56-69 and 70-plus years, and about 150, 27 and 61 TCR-sequenced participants, respectively, were included in these subgroups. Paper-wide results and their limitations: Conclusions about previously exposed vaccinees are limited because only 5 or 6 AZD1222 recipients were SARS-CoV-2 seropositive at baseline. Epitopes outside the regions mutated in the B.1.351 and B.1.1.7 variants were reportedly recognized by nearly half of the unique spike-specific TCRs. The whole spike protein was spanned by vaccine-associated CD4 TCRs, and dominant responses were seen in regions 160-218 and 743-854. Participants were mostly white British, with more females than males. The authors suggested clonal diversity may have been underestimated. The 56-69-year group was small, and its depth increase did not reach significance, likely because of low power. No day 14 peak-response samples were available, so repertoires were characterized only after the peak T cell response. After two AZD1222 doses, spike-specific TCR breadth and depth were significantly higher than at day 0 and than in MenACWY recipients.

The meaning of the sample's time point label: about 28 days (+/-7) after the second vaccine dose. AZD1222 recipients with second doses at about 4 weeks or about 12 weeks were pooled, because spike-specific TCR depth and breadth did not differ between schedules. Vaccinee samples came from UK trials COV001 and COV002, including a single-blind randomized controlled phase 2/3 trial of AZD1222 (ChAdOx1 nCoV-19) in healthy adults. Trial participant PBMC samples were collected at day 0 and day 28 after the second dose for TCRbeta chain sequencing. This clonotype was obtained from an adult who received the AZD1222 COVID-19 vaccine. This material consisted of peripheral blood, taken 28 days after the second AZD1222 dose. The chain employs TRBV7-9 and TRBJ2-1, with 13 junctional bases fitting TRBD2. The CDR3 amino acid sequence is: CASSSGLAGANEQFF. The nucleotides read TGTGCCAGCAGCTCCGGACTAGCGGGAGCCAATGAGCAGTTCTTC.